This T cell receptor beta chain was recovered during a study of human T cells and chemical hapten exposure. For the study at large: TCR yields per sample varied mostly from small pooled library volume differences.

Findings and caveats of the study: The study found that DPC sensitization did not change TCRs above 1 in 1000 frequency.

A note on this clonotype: Its specificity is unknown.

Each CDR3 protein is one row after TCRdb ran MiXCR on the RACE reads. Altogether around 130,000 distinct CDR3 sequences are present, roughly 9% being singletons, with the ten largest covering 1.5% to 2%. Time point described: healthy volunteer bleed at 2 weeks. Someone pulled total RNA out of unfractionated whole blood. This TCR came from a male donor in good health. Some clones in this sample may be carry-over from other donors' samples. Sequenced sample: whole blood.

The CDR3, as DNA: TGTGCCAGCAGCTTGGGGGCCCAGAACACTGAAGCTTTCTTT. Translation gives CASSLGAQNTEAFF. The rearrangement uses TRBV5-8 and TRBJ1-1; D is unclear. V dropped 0 bases and J dropped 1 base, with 7 bases sitting between them. This CDR3 is built from 14 residues. The V gene's germline CDR1 is SGHTS and CDR2 YDEGEE. Complete variable domain (other parts from reference TRBV5-8 and TRBJ1-1): EAGVTQSPTHLIKTRGQQATLRCSPISGHTSVYWYQQALGLGLQFLLWYDEGEERNRGNFPPRFSGRQFPNYSSELNVNALELEDSALYLCASSLGAQNTEAFFGQGTRLTVV.